This T cell receptor beta chain was found in a study of blood T cell repertoires in COVID-19. Turning to the study itself: PBMCs, B-cell-depleted T cells, or T cells provided the cDNA or gDNA that made up the material.

Germline loops: CDR1 MNHEY, CDR2 SMNVEV (reference sequence). The CDR3 covers 13 residues. V was cut by 3 bases and J by 4 bases, with 10 bases left in between. Authors' analysis steps: Estimation of nucleated cell counts relied on the amplification of reference gene primers. The protocol was immunoSEQ multiplex PCR, while the TCRdb copy is restricted to in-frame clones and leaves out a portion. Clone size and the V and J calls come from that table; the DNA yielded D and trimming. The sample has under 300,000 clones, more than 85% seen once. Sequenced material: peripheral blood. The TCR was taken from a man younger than 35 with active or convalescent COVID-19. The chain joins TRBV27 to TRBJ2-7, with a tentative D call TRBD1 (5 bases). In nucleotides, the CDR3 is TGTGCCAGCAGTTTGGGGCAGCCATACGAGCAGTACTTC. Translated, it gives CASSLGQPYEQYF.